This TCR beta chain was captured by sequencing in a study of T-cell memory formation after mild COVID-19 (dated by TCRdb to the early 2020s). Broadly, across the study: TCR sequence clusters from the two donors were found to be largely donor specific. Longitudinal TCRalpha and TCRbeta repertoire sequencing tracked T-cell clones expanding and contracting after mild COVID-19 in a couple of donors. The cohort was made up of two young adult volunteers, one female and one male, who were previously healthy.

Reading the germline V gene gives CDR1 KGHDR and CDR2 SFDVKD. The germline ends are 7 bases apart after V is trimmed by 2 bases and J by 8 bases. The CDR3 spans 12 residues, from the cysteine through the phenylalanine. Kept here is only the CDR3 DNA, which spans 36 bases and is read in frame from base 1. Ficoll-Paque density gradient centrifugation was used to isolate PBMCs. A note on this clonotype: No cognate antigen has been identified for it. No quality values exist for individual bases; no much larger clone is one base distant.

The sequencing machine was an Illumina NovaSeq 6000. TCRalpha and TCRbeta cDNA libraries were constructed by 5'RACE with constant-segment primers, with sample barcodes and unique molecular identifiers being introduced. RNA was extracted from every sample with Trizol reagent. Libraries were amplified in two PCR steps, with a second sample barcode and Illumina TruSeq adapters added in the second step. The libraries were sequenced on an Illumina NovaSeq using 2 x 150 bp paired-end reads. The paper's processing steps were these. The reads were demultiplexed and collapsed into UMI-guided consensus sequences using migec v1.2.7. Using mixcr v2.1.11, the UMI consensuses were aligned to TRA and TRB V and J templates and assembled into clonotypes. A clonotype was counted as expanded or contracted only if both edgeR and NoisET called the change significant, with noise models trained on biological replicates. For edgeR calls, the cutoffs were a false discovery rate-adjusted p below 0.01 and a log2 fold-change threshold of 1. As an exploratory analysis of dynamics, max-normalized trajectories of the 1000 most abundant clonotypes were examined by PCA with hierarchical clustering. The CD4 or CD8 phenotype of responding clones was assigned using the separately sequenced CD4+ and CD8+ repertoires. TCRdb reprocessed the public reads (quality trimming at Q25 with fastp, clone calling with MiXCR) and kept in-frame beta chains. Records with the same CDR3 protein are collapsed into one entry carrying the most frequent genes and DNA. TCRdb's processing, not the study's, gives the V and J calls here. This sample gives roughly 200,000 distinct CDR3 sequences in total; roughly 23% of them show up just once. About 23% of the sample is taken by the ten largest.

Broad study findings and their caveats: Only two mild cases were covered by the study, and larger cohorts that include severe cases with pre-infection samples were considered necessary. Contracting CD4+ clones turned up mainly in the CM and EM memory subsets, whereas EMRA was where CD8+ clones were enriched. The detection of some responding clones in pre-infection memory suggests that pre-existing cross-reactive memory T cells joined the SARS-CoV-2 response. From day 15 to 85, contracting clones showed balanced CD4/CD8 phenotypes, whereas a second wave of clones that expanded from day 15 to 37 leaned towards CD4+. SARS-CoV-2 specificity of the second-wave clones peaking on day 37 was not confirmed.

This clonotype originated in an adult woman who had mild COVID-19 (a few samples of this study predate the infection). The sample titles of this study are shuffled in the database, so cell type and time point are left out; the donor was told from shared clones. The sequence links TRBV24-1 to TRBJ2-3, with no D gene named confidently. The sequenced sample was PBMCs or a T cell subset sorted from them (not recorded which). CDR3 reads: CATSDSKGTQYF. The DNA is TGTGCCACCAGTGATTCCAAGGGTACGCAGTATTTT.